These T cell receptor beta chains were read from a single sample in a study of CD8+ T cells in alopecia areata. Sequenced by immunoSEQ multiplex PCR; TCRdb stores in-frame clones only, minus some. The sample gives about 130,000 clones, roughly 50% of which show up once; more than 15% is in the top ten. This specimen was CD8+ T cells sorted from blood, taken at week 4, from a patient treated with tofacitinib. These receptors were obtained from a human donor with alopecia areata. Both conserved end residues are part of each CDR3. D genes are given only for firm matches. The listing skips clone size in some rows; elsewhere it reads once, few, many or a size class.

d_call	v_call	clone_size	j_call	cdr3_nt	cdr3_aa
.	TRBV7-9	.	TRBJ1-2	TGTGCCAGCAGCTTTTTCAACAACAAGGGGCATGGCTACACCTTC	CASSFFNNKGHGYTF
TRBD1	TRBV13	.	TRBJ1-1	TGTGCCAGCAGCCCCACAGGGGAAGGGAACACTGAAGCTTTCTTT	CASSPTGEGNTEAFF
TRBD1	TRBV30	few	TRBJ1-6	TGTGCCTGGAGCGCAGGGACAGACTCCCCCCCCCTCCACTTT	CAWSAGTDSPPLHF
.	TRBV9	.	TRBJ1-5	TGTGCCAGCAGCGGGATGGACAGTCCGACTCAGCCCCAGCATTTT	CASSGMDSPTQPQHF
.	TRBV2	.	TRBJ1-2	TGTGCCAGCAGCTCCGACAGCCCCTATGGCTACACCTTC	CASSSDSPYGYTF
TRBD1	TRBV30	.	TRBJ1-1	TGTGCCTGGAGTGTAGGGGGCGAGGCTTTCTTT	CAWSVGGEAFF
.	TRBV5-6	.	TRBJ1-2	TGTGCCAGCAGCTTGACAGGCACTTATGGCTACACCTTC	CASSLTGTYGYTF
TRBD2	TRBV15	few	TRBJ2-3	TGTGCCACCAGCAGAGTTAGCGGGGGGGCAGATACGCAGTATTTT	CATSRVSGGADTQYF
TRBD1	TRBV29-1	.	TRBJ1-2	TGCAGCGTTGGGGGGACAGGGTATGGCTACACCTTC	CSVGGTGYGYTF
.	TRBV9	once	TRBJ1-6	TGTGCCAGCAGTGGGGACTATAATTCACCCCTCCACTTT	CASSGDYNSPLHF
TRBD2	TRBV7-9	.	TRBJ2-7	TGTGCCAGCAGCCCAGCGTCATGGGGGGGAGACTACGAGCAGTACTTC	CASSPASWGGDYEQYF
.	TRBV6-5	few	TRBJ1-2	TGTGCCAGCAGAATCAACAGGGAAATCGGATATGGCTACACCTTC	CASRINREIGYGYTF
.	TRBV4-1	.	TRBJ2-7	TGCGCCAGCAGTCAGGGTCACGAGCAGTACTTC	CASSQGHEQYF
TRBD1	TRBV4-1	.	TRBJ1-2	TGCGCCAGCAGCCATCAAGGGACAGGGTATGGCTACACCTTC	CASSHQGTGYGYTF
.	TRBV6-5	.	TRBJ1-1	TGTGCCAGCAGTTACTCGAGGGACGGGAACACTGAAGCTTTCTTT	CASSYSRDGNTEAFF
.	TRBV12-5	.	TRBJ1-5	TGTGCTACCTCCGTCCTGGGACACGGGGTGGGACCCCAGCATTTT	CATSVLGHGVGPQHF
.	TRBV14	.	TRBJ2-5	TGTGCCAGCAGCCAAGAGACGGGGGTGGGAGAGACCCAGTACTTC	CASSQETGVGETQYF
.	TRBV29-1	few	TRBJ2-3	TGCAGCGTTGAGGAACAGGGAGATTCGGATACGCAGTATTTT	CSVEEQGDSDTQYF
.	TRBV7-2	few	TRBJ2-4	TGTGCCAGCAGCTTAATTGTTTTCGGAGCCAAAAACATTCAGTACTTC	CASSLIVFGAKNIQYF
.	TRBV27	many	TRBJ2-5	TGTGCCAGCAGTTTAGATAGCTTGGAGACCCAGTACTTC	CASSLDSLETQYF
.	TRBV30	.	TRBJ1-4	TGTGCCGTGGAGGGTGAAAAACTGTTTTTT	CAVEGEKLFF
.	TRBV5-1	.	TRBJ2-1	TGCGCCAGCAGCTTGGAAGACAATGAGCAGTTCTTC	CASSLEDNEQFF
TRBD1	TRBV27	.	TRBJ2-3	TGTGCCAGCAGCGCCGGGACAGGGGGCAACACAGATACGCAGTATTTT	CASSAGTGGNTDTQYF
.	TRBV27	few	TRBJ2-7	TGTGCCAGCAGTTTATCGGGGGAGCAGTACTTC	CASSLSGEQYF